In its sample, the clone carrying this TCR beta chain was seen a few times. The antigen is unknown. MiXCR, applied by TCRdb to the reads, yields one record per CDR3 protein. In the table there are about 770,000 distinct CDR3 sequences, around 29% of which are singletons. The source of the sample is a study of T cell repertoires in cytomegalovirus infection. Whole-study results and caveats: Identification of carriers of CMV plus the relevant HLA was performed using cumulative public TCR beta family frequency. Clonotype analysis showed dominance of the ex vivo response by HLA-C-restricted CMV-specific TCR beta clonotypes.

The V gene's germline CDR1 is DFQATT and CDR2 SNEGSKA (reference sequence). With 4 bases removed from V and 4 bases from J, the gap between germline ends came to 14 bases. CDR3 length: 13 amino acids. Here the sequenced sample was cultured CD8+ T cells from PBMCs, taken from culture after CMV antigen stimulation. The TCR comes from a human donor in good health (CMV status not recorded). Some clones in this sample may be carry-over from other donors' samples. The genes are TRBV20-1 and TRBJ2-7; tentatively, D is TRBD2 (5 bases). CDR3 protein: CSATGSSKYEQYF. The CDR3 bases are TGCAGTGCTACGGGGTCAAGCAAATACGAGCAGTACTTC.